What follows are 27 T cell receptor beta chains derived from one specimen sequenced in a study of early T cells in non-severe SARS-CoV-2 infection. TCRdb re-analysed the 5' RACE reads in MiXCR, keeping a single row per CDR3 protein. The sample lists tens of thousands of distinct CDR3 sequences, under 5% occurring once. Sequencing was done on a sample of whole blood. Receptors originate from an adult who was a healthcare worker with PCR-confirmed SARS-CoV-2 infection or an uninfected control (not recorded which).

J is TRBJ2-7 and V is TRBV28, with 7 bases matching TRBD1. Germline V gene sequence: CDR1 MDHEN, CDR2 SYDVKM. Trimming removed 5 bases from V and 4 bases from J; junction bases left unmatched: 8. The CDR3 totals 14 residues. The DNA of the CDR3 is TGTGCCAGCAGTCCCCCGGGACAGACATACGAGCAGTACGTC. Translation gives CASSPPGQTYEQYV.

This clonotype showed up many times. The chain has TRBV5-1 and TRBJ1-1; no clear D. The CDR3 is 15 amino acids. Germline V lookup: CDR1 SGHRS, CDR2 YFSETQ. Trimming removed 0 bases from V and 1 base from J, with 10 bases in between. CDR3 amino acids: CASSLGPSENTEAFF. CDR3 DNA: TGCGCCAGCAGCTTGGGGCCTTCAGAGAACACTGAAGCTTTCTTT.

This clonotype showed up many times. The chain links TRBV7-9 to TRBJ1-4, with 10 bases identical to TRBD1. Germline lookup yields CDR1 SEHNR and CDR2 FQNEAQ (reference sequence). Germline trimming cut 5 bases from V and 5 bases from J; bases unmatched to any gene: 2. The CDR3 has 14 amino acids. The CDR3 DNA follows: TGTGCCAGCAGCCCGGGACAGGGGAATGAAAAACTGTTTTTT. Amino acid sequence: CASSPGQGNEKLFF. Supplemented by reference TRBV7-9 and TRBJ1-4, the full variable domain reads DTGVSQNPRHKITKRGQNVTFRCDPISEHNRLYWYRQTLGQGPEFLTYFQNEAQLEKSRLLSDRFSAERPKGSFSTLEIQRTEQGDSAMYLCASSPGQGNEKLFFGSGTQLSVL.

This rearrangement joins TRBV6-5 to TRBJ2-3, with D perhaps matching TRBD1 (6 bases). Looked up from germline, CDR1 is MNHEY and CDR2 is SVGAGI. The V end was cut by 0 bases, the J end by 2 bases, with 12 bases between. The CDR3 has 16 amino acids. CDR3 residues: CASSYSQGSYTDTQYF. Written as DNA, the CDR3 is TGTGCCAGCAGTTACTCACAGGGTTCCTACACAGATACGCAGTATTTT.

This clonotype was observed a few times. CDR3 sequence (DNA): TGTGCCAGCAGCCTCCGGGAGGACTACGAGCAGTACTTC. Translating gives CASSLREDYEQYF. This rearrangement joins TRBV3-1 to TRBJ2-7; 7 nucleotides agree with TRBD2. The V and J ends lost 4 bases and 3 bases, in that order; junction bases with no gene match: 3. The CDR3 spans 13 residues. The germline CDR1 and CDR2 sequences are LGHDT and YNNKEL (reference sequence).

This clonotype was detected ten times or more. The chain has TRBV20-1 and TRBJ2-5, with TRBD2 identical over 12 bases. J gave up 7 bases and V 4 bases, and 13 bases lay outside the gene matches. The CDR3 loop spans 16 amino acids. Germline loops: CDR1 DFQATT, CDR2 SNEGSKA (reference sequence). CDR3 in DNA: TGCAGTGCTAAAGGCCCGACTAGCGGGAGCGTGGGGACCCAGTACTTC. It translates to CSAKGPTSGSVGTQYF.

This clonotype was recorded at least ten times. CDR3 loop: CSAPGQRYGYTF. DNA of the CDR3: TGCAGTGCCCCTGGACAGCGGTATGGCTACACCTTC. The rearrangement uses TRBV20-1 and TRBJ1-2; TRBD1 is a possible D gene (6 bases). Trimming removed 6 bases at V and 5 bases at J, with 13 bases between. The CDR3 runs 12 residues. Germline V gene sequence: CDR1 DFQATT, CDR2 SNEGSKA (reference sequence).

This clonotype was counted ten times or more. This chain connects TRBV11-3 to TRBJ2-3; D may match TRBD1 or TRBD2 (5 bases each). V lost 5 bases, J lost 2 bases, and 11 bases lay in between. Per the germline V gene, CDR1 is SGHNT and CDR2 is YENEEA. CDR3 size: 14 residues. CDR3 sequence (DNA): TGTGCCAGCAGCCTCCTGGGGACCACAGATACGCAGTATTTT. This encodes CASSLLGTTDTQYF.

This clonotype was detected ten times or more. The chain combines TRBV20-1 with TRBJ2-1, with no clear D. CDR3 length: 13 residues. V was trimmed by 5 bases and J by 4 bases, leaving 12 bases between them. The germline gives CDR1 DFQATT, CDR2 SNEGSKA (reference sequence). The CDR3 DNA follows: TGCAGTGCTCTTAAACCCCCATACAATGAGCAGTTCTTC. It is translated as CSALKPPYNEQFF.

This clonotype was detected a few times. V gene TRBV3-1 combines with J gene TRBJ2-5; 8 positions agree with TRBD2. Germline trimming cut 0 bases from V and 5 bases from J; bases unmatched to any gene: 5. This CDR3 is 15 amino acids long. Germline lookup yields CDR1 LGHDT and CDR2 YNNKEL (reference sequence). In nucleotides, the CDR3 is TGTGCCAGCAGCCAAGATGGAGCGGGAGTGGAGACCCAGTACTTC. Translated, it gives CASSQDGAGVETQYF.

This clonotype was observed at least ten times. The CDR3 DNA reads as TGTGCCAGCACCCCTAGCGGGAGTACAGATACGCAGTATTTT. Translated, it gives CASTPSGSTDTQYF. The rearrangement joins TRBV28 to TRBJ2-3; 10 bases map to TRBD2. Germline CDR1 is MDHEN and CDR2 is SYDVKM. The CDR3 has 14 amino acids. The trim removed 7 bases at V and 3 bases at J, leaving 4 bases unmatched.

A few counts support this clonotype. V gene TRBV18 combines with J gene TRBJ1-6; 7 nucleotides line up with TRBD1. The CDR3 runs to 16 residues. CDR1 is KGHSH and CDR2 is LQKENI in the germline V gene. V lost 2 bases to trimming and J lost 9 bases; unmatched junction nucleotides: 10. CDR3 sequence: CASSPESHRGTSPLHF. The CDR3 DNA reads TGTGCCAGCTCACCAGAGTCTCACAGGGGAACTTCACCCCTCCACTTT.

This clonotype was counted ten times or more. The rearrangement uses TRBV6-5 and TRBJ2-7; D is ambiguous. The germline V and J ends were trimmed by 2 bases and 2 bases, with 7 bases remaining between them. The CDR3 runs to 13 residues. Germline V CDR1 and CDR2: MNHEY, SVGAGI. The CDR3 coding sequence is TGTGCCAGCAGTTACCAGAGGACCTACGAGCAGTACTTC. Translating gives CASSYQRTYEQYF.

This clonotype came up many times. Here the CDR3 DNA reads TGTGCCAGCAGTTACGGCGTAGGGACCTCCTACAATGAGCAGTTCTTC. This encodes CASSYGVGTSYNEQFF. The chain recombines TRBV6-5 with TRBJ2-1; D possibly matches TRBD1 or TRBD2 (5 bases each). V was pared by 2 bases and J by 0 bases, with 11 bases between. The length of the CDR3 is 16 residues. Germline V lookup: CDR1 MNHEY, CDR2 SVGAGI.

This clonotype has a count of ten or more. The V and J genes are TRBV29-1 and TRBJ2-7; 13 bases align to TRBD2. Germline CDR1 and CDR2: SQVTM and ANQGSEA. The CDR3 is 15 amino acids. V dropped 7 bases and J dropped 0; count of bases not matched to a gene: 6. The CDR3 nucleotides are TGCAGCGCCTGGACTAGCGGGGGCTCCTCCTACGAGCAGTACTTC. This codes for CSAWTSGGSSYEQYF.

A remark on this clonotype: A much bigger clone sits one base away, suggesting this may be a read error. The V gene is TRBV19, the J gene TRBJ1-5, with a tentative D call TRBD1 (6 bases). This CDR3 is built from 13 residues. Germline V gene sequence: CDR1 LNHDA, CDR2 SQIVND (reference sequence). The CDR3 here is CACSYRVNQPQHF. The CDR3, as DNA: TGTGCCTGTAGTTACAGGGTTAATCAGCCCCAGCATTTT.

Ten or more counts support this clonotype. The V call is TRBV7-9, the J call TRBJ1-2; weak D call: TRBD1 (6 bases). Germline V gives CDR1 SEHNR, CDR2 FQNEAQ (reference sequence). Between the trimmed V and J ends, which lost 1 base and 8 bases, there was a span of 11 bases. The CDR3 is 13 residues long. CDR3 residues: CASSLEGHGGYTF. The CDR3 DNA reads TGTGCCAGCAGCTTAGAGGGACACGGAGGCTACACCTTC.

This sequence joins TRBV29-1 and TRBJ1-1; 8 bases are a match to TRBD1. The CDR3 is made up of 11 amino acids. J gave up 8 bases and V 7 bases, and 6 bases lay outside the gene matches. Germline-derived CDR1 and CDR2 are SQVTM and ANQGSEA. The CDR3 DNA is TGCAGCGATACACAGGGGGTGGAAGCTTTCTTT. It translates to CSDTQGVEAFF. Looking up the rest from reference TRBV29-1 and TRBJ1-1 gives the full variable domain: SAVISQKPSRDICQRGTSLTIQCQVDSQVTMMFWYRQQPGQSLTLIATANQGSEATYESGFVIDKFPISRPNLTFSTLTVSNMSPEDSSIYLCSDTQGVEAFFGQGTRLTVV.

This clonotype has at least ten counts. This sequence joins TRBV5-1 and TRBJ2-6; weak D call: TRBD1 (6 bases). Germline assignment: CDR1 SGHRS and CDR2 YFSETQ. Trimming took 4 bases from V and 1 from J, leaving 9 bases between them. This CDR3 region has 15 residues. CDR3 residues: CASSATGSGANVLTF. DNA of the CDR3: TGCGCCAGCAGCGCCACAGGGTCTGGGGCCAACGTCCTGACTTTC.

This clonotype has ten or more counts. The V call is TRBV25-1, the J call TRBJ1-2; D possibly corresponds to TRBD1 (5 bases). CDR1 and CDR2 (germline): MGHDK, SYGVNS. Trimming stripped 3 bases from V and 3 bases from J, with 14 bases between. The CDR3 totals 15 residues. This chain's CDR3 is CASSDLWGGDYGYTF. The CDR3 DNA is TGTGCCAGCAGTGATCTCTGGGGGGGAGACTATGGCTACACCTTC.

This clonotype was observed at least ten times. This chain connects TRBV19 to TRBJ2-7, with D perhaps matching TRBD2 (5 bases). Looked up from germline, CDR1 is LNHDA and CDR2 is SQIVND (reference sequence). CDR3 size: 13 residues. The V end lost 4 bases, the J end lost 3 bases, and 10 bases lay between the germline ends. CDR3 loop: CASSTNRDYEQYV. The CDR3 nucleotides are TGTGCCAGTAGTACTAATCGGGACTACGAGCAGTACGTC.

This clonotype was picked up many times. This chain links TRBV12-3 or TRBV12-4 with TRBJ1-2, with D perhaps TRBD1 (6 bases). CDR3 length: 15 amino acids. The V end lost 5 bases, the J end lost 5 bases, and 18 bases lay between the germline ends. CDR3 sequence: CASSMNRVKGYGYTF. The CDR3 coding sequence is TGTGCCAGCAGTATGAACAGGGTAAAGGGATATGGCTACACCTTC.

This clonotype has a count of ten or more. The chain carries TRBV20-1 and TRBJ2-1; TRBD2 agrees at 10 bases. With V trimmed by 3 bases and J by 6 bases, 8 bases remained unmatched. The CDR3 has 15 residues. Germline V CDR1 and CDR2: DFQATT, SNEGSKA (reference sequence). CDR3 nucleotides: TGCAGTGCTAGGCTAGCGGGAGCAACCTCCAATGAGCAGTTCTTC. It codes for CSARLAGATSNEQFF.

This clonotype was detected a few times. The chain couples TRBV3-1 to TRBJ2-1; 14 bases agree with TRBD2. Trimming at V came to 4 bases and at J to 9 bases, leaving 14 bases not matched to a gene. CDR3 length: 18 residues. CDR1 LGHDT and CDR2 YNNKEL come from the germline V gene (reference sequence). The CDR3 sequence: CASSPRLAGGVDASEQFF. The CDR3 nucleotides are TGTGCCAGCAGCCCCCGACTAGCGGGAGGGGTGGATGCGAGTGAGCAGTTCTTC.

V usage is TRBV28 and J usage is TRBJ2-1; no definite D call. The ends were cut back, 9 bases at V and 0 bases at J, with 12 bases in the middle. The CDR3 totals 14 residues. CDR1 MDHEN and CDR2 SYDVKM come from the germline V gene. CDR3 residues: CASMSRISYNEQFF. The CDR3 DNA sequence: TGTGCCAGTATGAGTCGAATCTCCTACAATGAGCAGTTCTTC.

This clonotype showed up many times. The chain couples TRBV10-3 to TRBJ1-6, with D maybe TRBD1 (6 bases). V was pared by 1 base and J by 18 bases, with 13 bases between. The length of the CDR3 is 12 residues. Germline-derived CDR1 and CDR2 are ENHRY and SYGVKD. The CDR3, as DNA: TGTGCCATCAGTGAGTTAGGGACAATTCGCCACTTT. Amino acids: CAISELGTIRHF.

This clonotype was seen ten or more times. The CDR3 nucleotides are TGCAGTGCGCATCCACTAGCGGGAGTTAGGTACGAGCAGTACTTC. This encodes CSAHPLAGVRYEQYF. V usage is TRBV20-1 and J usage is TRBJ2-7; 11 nucleotides align to TRBD2. V shed 6 bases, J shed 4 bases, and the junction held 11 bases outside the gene matches. The CDR3 consists of 15 residues. Germline loops: CDR1 DFQATT, CDR2 SNEGSKA (reference sequence).